Sequencing of this TCR beta chain was carried out in a study of vaccination effects on CD4 cells after COVID-19. The overall study: A median of 72 days separated the second dose and sampling. Whole-study findings and limits: The study dataset contains few convalescent patients and includes no early post-infection timepoints.

A roughly ten-day culture period preceded the isolation of CD4+ T cells. Each participant was given two doses of one vaccine (BNT162b2 or mRNA-1273). The CDR3 is 13 residues long. V shed 6 bases and J shed 11 bases, with 17 bases lying between them. The V gene's germline CDR1 is SNHLY and CDR2 FYNNEI. With respect to this clone: What it recognizes is unknown.

Profiled with immunoSEQ multiplex PCR; TCRdb holds only in-frame clones, not every one. The sample records tens of thousands of clones, around 79% being singletons. The sequences come from CD4+ T cells from PBMCs cultured without peptide, collected after COVID-19 vaccination. The clonotype originates from a human donor who received a COVID-19 vaccine. V gene TRBV2 combines with J gene TRBJ2-4; TRBD1 or TRBD2 may be the D gene (5 bases each). CDR3 nucleotide sequence: TGTGCCAGCAGCAGGGCGGCAGGGAGCGTTCAGTACTTC. It specifies CASSRAAGSVQYF. The variable domain in full, completed from reference TRBV2 and TRBJ2-4, reads EPEVTQTPSHQVTQMGQEVILRCVPISNHLYFYWYRQILGQKVEFLVSFYNNEISEKSEIFDDQFSVERPDGSNFTLKIRSTKLEDSAMYFCASSRAAGSVQYFGAGTRLSVL.